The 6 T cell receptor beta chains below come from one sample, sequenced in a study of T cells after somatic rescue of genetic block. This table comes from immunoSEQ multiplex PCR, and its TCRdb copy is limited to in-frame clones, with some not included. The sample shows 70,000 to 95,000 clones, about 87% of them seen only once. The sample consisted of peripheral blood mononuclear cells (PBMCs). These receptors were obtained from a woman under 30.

This CDR3 reads CASSQDRGGSNEKLFF. CDR3 DNA: TGTGCCAGCAGCCAAGATCGGGGGGGCTCTAATGAAAAACTGTTTTTT. V and J are TRBV4-2 and TRBJ1-4, with D maybe TRBD1 (6 bases). The ends were cut back, 0 bases at V and 3 bases at J, with 11 bases in the middle. The length of the CDR3 is 16 residues. Per germline, CDR1 LGHNA and CDR2 YNFKEQ.

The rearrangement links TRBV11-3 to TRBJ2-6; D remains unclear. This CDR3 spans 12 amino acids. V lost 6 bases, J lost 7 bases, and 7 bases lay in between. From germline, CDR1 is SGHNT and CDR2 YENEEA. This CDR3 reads CASSSSANVLTF. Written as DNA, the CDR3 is TGTGCCAGCAGTTCTTCAGCCAACGTCCTGACTTTC.

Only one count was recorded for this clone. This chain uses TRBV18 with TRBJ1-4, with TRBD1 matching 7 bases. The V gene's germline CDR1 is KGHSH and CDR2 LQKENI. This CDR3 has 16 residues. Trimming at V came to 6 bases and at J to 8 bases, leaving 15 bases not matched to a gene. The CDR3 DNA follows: TGTGCCAGCTCCGACAGGGTGGTGTATTTAGAGGAAAAACTGTTTTTT. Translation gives CASSDRVVYLEEKLFF.

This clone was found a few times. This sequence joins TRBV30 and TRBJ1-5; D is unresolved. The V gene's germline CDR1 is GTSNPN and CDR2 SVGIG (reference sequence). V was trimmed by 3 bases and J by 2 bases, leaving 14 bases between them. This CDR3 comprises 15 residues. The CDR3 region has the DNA TGTGCCTGGAGCGCTTTGACGAGAGGCAATCAGCCCCAGCATTTT. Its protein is CAWSALTRGNQPQHF.

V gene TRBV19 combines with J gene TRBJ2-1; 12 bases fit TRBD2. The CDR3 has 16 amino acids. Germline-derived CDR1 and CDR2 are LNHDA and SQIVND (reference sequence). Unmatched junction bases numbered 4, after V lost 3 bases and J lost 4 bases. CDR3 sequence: CASSMTSGSWYNEQFF. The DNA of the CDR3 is TGTGCCAGTAGTATGACTAGCGGGAGTTGGTACAATGAGCAGTTCTTC.

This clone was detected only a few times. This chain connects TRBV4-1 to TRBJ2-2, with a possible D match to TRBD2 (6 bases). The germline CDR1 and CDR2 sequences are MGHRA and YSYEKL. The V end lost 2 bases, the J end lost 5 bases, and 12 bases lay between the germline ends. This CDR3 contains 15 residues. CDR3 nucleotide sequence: TGCGCCAGCAGCCAACCTTGGGGGGAAACCGGGGAGCTGTTTTTT. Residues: CASSQPWGETGELFF.